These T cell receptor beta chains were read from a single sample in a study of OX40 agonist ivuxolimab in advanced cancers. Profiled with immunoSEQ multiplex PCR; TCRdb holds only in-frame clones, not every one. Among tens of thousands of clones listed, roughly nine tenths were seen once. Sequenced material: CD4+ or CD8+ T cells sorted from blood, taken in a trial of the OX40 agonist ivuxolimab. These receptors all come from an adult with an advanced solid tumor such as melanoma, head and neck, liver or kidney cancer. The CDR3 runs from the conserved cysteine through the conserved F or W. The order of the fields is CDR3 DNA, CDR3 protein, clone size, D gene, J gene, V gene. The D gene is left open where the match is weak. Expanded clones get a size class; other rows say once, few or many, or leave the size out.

DNA: TGTGCCAGCAGCCAGGGGCCGTACACTGAAGCTTTCTTT; CDR3: CASSQGPYTEAFF; size: NA; D: NA; J: TRBJ1-1; V: TRBV7-9
DNA: TGTGCCAGTAGGCCGGGCCATAGCAATCAGCCCCAGCATTTT; CDR3: CASRPGHSNQPQHF; size: NA; D: NA; J: TRBJ1-5; V: TRBV19
DNA: TGTGCCAGCTCACCCCGGGCGGGGGACACTGAAGCTTTCTTT; CDR3: CASSPRAGDTEAFF; size: NA; D: NA; J: TRBJ1-1; V: TRBV18
DNA: TGTGCCAGCTCACCCCAGGGCAATCAGCCCCAGCATTTT; CDR3: CASSPQGNQPQHF; size: NA; D: NA; J: TRBJ1-5; V: TRBV18
DNA: TGTGCCAGCAGCCCACTCCGGGTTCCGAACACCGGGGAGCTGTTTTTT; CDR3: CASSPLRVPNTGELFF; size: NA; D: NA; J: TRBJ2-2; V: TRBV7-8
DNA: TGTGCCAGCAGCCGCGGTTGGGGCGCCTACAATGAGCAGTTCTTC; CDR3: CASSRGWGAYNEQFF; size: NA; D: NA; J: TRBJ2-1; V: TRBV6-6
DNA: TGTGCCAGCAGCCCCGGGACTAGCTCCGTGGATGAGCAGTTCTTC; CDR3: CASSPGTSSVDEQFF; size: NA; D: TRBD2; J: TRBJ2-1; V: TRBV5-5
DNA: TGTGCCAGCTCATCCCAATACACGGTAGCCAAAAACATTCAGTACTTC; CDR3: CASSSQYTVAKNIQYF; size: NA; D: NA; J: TRBJ2-4; V: TRBV18
DNA: TGTGCCAGCAGTTTAGGGGGTGCTGGAAACACCATATATTTT; CDR3: CASSLGGAGNTIYF; size: NA; D: NA; J: TRBJ1-3; V: TRBV28
DNA: TGCGCCAGCAGCCCCGTTCAGGGTGAAGCTTTCTTT; CDR3: CASSPVQGEAFF; size: NA; D: NA; J: TRBJ1-1; V: TRBV5-1
DNA: TGCGCCAGCAGCTTGGAGGAAATGTTGGATGAGCAGTTCTTC; CDR3: CASSLEEMLDEQFF; size: NA; D: NA; J: TRBJ2-1; V: TRBV5-1
DNA: TGTGCCAGCAGCCCGGACAGGGTAAGCAATCAGCCCCAGCATTTT; CDR3: CASSPDRVSNQPQHF; size: NA; D: TRBD1; J: TRBJ1-5; V: TRBV2
DNA: TGTGCCAGCAGCTTTTTGGGCGACACTGAAGCTTTCTTT; CDR3: CASSFLGDTEAFF; size: NA; D: NA; J: TRBJ1-1; V: TRBV5-6
DNA: TGCGCCAGCAGCCCGGGAGGGACAGAAAATTCACCCCTCCACTTT; CDR3: CASSPGGTENSPLHF; size: once; D: TRBD1; J: TRBJ1-6; V: TRBV5-1
DNA: TGTGCCAGCAGTTACTCGACCTCGGAAGAGACCCAGTACTTC; CDR3: CASSYSTSEETQYF; size: NA; D: NA; J: TRBJ2-5; V: TRBV6-6
DNA: TGTGCCAGCAGTTCCCCATCTAGTGCGGAGACCCAGTACTTC; CDR3: CASSSPSSAETQYF; size: NA; D: NA; J: TRBJ2-5; V: TRBV28
DNA: TGTGCCAGCACCGCCGGGACAGGGACCTACGAGCAGTACTTC; CDR3: CASTAGTGTYEQYF; size: NA; D: TRBD1; J: TRBJ2-7; V: TRBV28
DNA: TGTGCCAGCGGCGCCGGGACGTTAAAGAAAGAGCAGTACTTC; CDR3: CASGAGTLKKEQYF; size: NA; D: NA; J: TRBJ2-7; V: TRBV6-1
DNA: TGTGCCAGCAGAGAGAAACTTAATTCACCCCTCCACTTT; CDR3: CASREKLNSPLHF; size: NA; D: NA; J: TRBJ1-6; V: TRBV6-1
DNA: TGTGCCAGCAGTTTAGGGCTAGCGGGAGTAACAGATACGCAGTATTTT; CDR3: CASSLGLAGVTDTQYF; size: NA; D: TRBD2; J: TRBJ2-3; V: TRBV28
DNA: TGTGCCAGCAGCTTAGACGGTTCGGCCCTCTTAGTTCTCTTC; CDR3: CASSLDGSALLVLF; size: NA; D: NA; J: TRBJ1-2; V: TRBV7-2
DNA: TGTGCCAGCAGTCGGGACAGAAAAGAGACCCAGTACTTC; CDR3: CASSRDRKETQYF; size: NA; D: TRBD1; J: TRBJ2-5; V: TRBV6-1
DNA: TGTGCCAGCAGCCCCTTAACCGGGACTCAAGAGACCCAGTACTTC; CDR3: CASSPLTGTQETQYF; size: NA; D: NA; J: TRBJ2-5; V: TRBV21-1